One T cell receptor beta chain is described in this entry. Libraries were prepared by immunoSEQ multiplex PCR; TCRdb keeps only in-frame clonotypes and omits some of them. Here the sample spans more than 45,000 clones, 87% being singletons. The V and J ends lost 3 bases and 7 bases respectively, with 27 bases between them. The CDR3 sequence is 18 residues long. In germline, CDR1 is SGHTA, CDR2 FQGNSA. The sample originates from a study of blood T cell repertoires in COVID-19. This receptor was identified in a human donor with active COVID-19. The donor label of this sample is uncertain. Sequencing was done on a sample of peripheral blood. V is TRBV7-2 and J is TRBJ1-2; weak D call: TRBD1 (5 bases). The CDR3 is CASSFGPPGRANSGGYTF. CDR3 sequence (DNA): TGTGCCAGCAGCTTTGGACCCCCGGGCAGGGCCAATTCTGGTGGCTACACCTTC. The complete variable domain, with remaining parts taken from reference TRBV7-2 and TRBJ1-2, reads GAGVSQSPSNKVTEKGKDVELRCDPISGHTALYWYRQSLGQGLEFLIYFQGNSAPDKSGLPSDRFSAERTGGSVSTLTIQRTQQEDSAVYLCASSFGPPGRANSGGYTFGSGTRLTVV.